A selection of T cell receptor beta chains follows, all from one sample in a study of cytomegalovirus exposure and HLA in healthy donors. The protocol was immunoSEQ multiplex PCR, while the TCRdb copy is restricted to in-frame clones and leaves out a portion. The profile shows approximately 220,000 clones, approximately 78% of them singletons. Source material: PBMCs. The receptors originated from a man aged 25-45 years in good health and CMV-seronegative. The conserved cysteine and the conserved F or W are not part of the CDR3 here. Each record gives: V gene, D gene, CDR3 protein. D genes are given only for firm matches.

v_call: TRBV5-6; d_call: -; cdr3_aa: ASSTSGKQPQH
v_call: TRBV6-6; d_call: -; cdr3_aa: ASSYSIGAGPRSYT
v_call: TRBV5-4; d_call: -; cdr3_aa: ASSLKGMVETQY
v_call: TRBV7-9; d_call: TRBD2; cdr3_aa: ASSPPGVAGGRNEQF
v_call: TRBV2; d_call: TRBD1; cdr3_aa: ASSEGTGVAGYT
v_call: TRBV11-2; d_call: TRBD2; cdr3_aa: ASSSSPGTSGGYEQF
v_call: TRBV25-1; d_call: TRBD1; cdr3_aa: ASSEGRGQGKKTQY
v_call: TRBV19; d_call: -; cdr3_aa: ASSMFGQSSSYNSPLH
v_call: TRBV5-4; d_call: -; cdr3_aa: ASSLIGRETQY
v_call: TRBV2; d_call: TRBD2; cdr3_aa: ASSDPAGAGVFTDTQY
v_call: TRBV18; d_call: TRBD2; cdr3_aa: ASSPGTSGTYEQY
v_call: TRBV6-1; d_call: TRBD2; cdr3_aa: ASSGASGPSGTGELF
v_call: TRBV9; d_call: TRBD1; cdr3_aa: ASSVSPGTGKEPLH
v_call: TRBV5-1; d_call: -; cdr3_aa: ASSLRSGLGGMNTEAF
v_call: TRBV5-1; d_call: -; cdr3_aa: ASRVGGASVLT
v_call: TRBV19; d_call: TRBD1; cdr3_aa: ASSIGQGYEQY
v_call: TRBV6-5; d_call: -; cdr3_aa: ASSRYRILFYEQY
v_call: TRBV28; d_call: -; cdr3_aa: ASSLGRYNYGYT
v_call: TRBV5-8; d_call: -; cdr3_aa: ASSPPGGQVNEQY
v_call: TRBV2; d_call: -; cdr3_aa: ASSEEGLTQY
v_call: TRBV6-1; d_call: -; cdr3_aa: ASSEVSRGHGYT
v_call: TRBV7-2; d_call: -; cdr3_aa: ASSLRGQRTDTQY